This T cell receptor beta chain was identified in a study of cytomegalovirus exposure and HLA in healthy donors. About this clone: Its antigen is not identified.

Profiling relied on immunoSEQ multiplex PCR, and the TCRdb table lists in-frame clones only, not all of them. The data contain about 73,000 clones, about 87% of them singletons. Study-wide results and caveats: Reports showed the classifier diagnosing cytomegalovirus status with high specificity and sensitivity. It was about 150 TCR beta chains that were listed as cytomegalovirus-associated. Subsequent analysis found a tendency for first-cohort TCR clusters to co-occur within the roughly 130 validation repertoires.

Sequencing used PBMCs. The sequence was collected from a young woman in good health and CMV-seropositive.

The CDR3 protein is CASSLRPIAGVRAHEQYF. DNA of the CDR3: TGTGCCAGCAGCCTCCGGCCGATAGCGGGAGTAAGGGCCCACGAGCAGTACTTC. The V and J genes are TRBV7-6 and TRBJ2-7; 9 bases align to TRBD2. The CDR3 spans 18 residues. V lost 5 bases and J lost 5; bases outside the gene matches: 19. The germline CDR1 and CDR2 sequences are SGHVS and FNYEAQ. Filled out from reference TRBV7-6 and TRBJ2-7, the complete variable domain reads GAGVSQSPRYKVTKRGQDVALRCDPISGHVSLYWYRQALGQGPEFLTYFNYEAQQDKSGLPNDRFSAERPEGSISTLTIQRTEQRDSAMYRCASSLRPIAGVRAHEQYFGPGTRLTVT.